This TCR beta chain was captured in a study of blood T cell repertoires in COVID-19. The overall study: The study drew acute and convalescent COVID-19 samples from the United States, Italy and Spain. Sources were T cells, B-cell-depleted T cells, or PBMCs; the material itself was cDNA or gDNA.

Study processing details: Reference gene primer amplification in the assay estimated nucleated cell counts. Sequencing was performed with immunoSEQ multiplex PCR; in TCRdb, only in-frame clones are kept and a portion is missing. That table gives V, J and clone size, and the DNA gave D and trimming. Of over 200,000 clones listed, around 85% are singletons. A single count supports this clone. The CDR3 is 13 amino acids. V was pared by 2 bases and J by 2 bases, with 6 bases between. Looked up from germline, CDR1 is MNHEY and CDR2 is SVGAGI. The clonotype comes from a human donor in a cohort sampled during active COVID-19. The gene calls are TRBV6-5 and TRBJ2-5, with D possibly matching TRBD2 (5 bases). The sample comprised peripheral blood. In DNA, the CDR3 is TGTGCCAGCAGTTACCGAGGGCAAGAGACCCAGTACTTC. This codes for CASSYRGQETQYF.